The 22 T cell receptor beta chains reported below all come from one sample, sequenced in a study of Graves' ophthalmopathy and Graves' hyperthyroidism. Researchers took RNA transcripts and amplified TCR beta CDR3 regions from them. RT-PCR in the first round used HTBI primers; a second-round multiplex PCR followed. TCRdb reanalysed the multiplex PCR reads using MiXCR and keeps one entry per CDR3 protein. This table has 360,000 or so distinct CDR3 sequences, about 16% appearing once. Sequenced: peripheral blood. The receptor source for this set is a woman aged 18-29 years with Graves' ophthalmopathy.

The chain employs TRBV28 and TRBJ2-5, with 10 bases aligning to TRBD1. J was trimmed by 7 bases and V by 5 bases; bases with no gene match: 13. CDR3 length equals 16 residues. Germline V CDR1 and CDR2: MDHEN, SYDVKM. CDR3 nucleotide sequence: TGTGCCAGCAGTGGGACCGACAGGGGGCGTAGGGGGACCCAGTACTTC. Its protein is CASSGTDRGRRGTQYF.

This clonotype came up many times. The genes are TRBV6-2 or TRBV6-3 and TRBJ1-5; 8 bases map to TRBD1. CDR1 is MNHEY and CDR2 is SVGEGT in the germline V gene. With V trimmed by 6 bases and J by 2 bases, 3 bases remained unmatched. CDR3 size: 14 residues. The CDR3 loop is CASRRGQGNQPQHF. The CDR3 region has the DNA TGTGCCAGCAGGCGGGGACAGGGCAATCAGCCCCAGCATTTT.

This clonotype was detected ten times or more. The CDR3 DNA reads TGTGCCAGCAGTTTTCAGGACTCCACAACCTACGAGCAGTACTTC. Its translation: CASSFQDSTTYEQYF. The chain links TRBV12-3 or TRBV12-4 to TRBJ2-7; perhaps TRBD2 as D (5 bases). Trimming pared 3 bases from V and 2 bases from J, leaving 14 bases between. The CDR3 contains 15 residues.

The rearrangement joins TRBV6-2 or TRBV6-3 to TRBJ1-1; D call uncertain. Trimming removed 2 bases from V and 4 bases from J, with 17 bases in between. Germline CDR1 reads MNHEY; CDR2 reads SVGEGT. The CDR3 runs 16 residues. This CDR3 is CASSYPTARAATEAFF. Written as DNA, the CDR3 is TGTGCCAGCAGTTACCCAACTGCGAGGGCGGCCACTGAAGCTTTCTTT.

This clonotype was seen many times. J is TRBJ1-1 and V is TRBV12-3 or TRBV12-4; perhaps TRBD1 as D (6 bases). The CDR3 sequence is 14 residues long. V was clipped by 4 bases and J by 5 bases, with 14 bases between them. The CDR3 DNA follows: TGTGCCAGCAGTTATGCGGGGGCGCATACTGAAGCTTTCTTT. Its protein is CASSYAGAHTEAFF.

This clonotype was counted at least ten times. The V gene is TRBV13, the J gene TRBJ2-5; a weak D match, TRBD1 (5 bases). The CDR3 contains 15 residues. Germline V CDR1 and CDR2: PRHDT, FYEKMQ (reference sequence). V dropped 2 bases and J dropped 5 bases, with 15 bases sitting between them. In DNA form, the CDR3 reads TGTGCCAGCAGCTTAAGGGGCCTCGGTCGGGAGACCCAGTACTTC. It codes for CASSLRGLGRETQYF. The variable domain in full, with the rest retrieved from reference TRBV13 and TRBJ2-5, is AAGVIQSPRHLIKEKRETATLKCYPIPRHDTVYWYQQGPGQDPQFLISFYEKMQSDKGSIPDRFSAQQFSDYHSELNMSSLELGDSALYFCASSLRGLGRETQYFGPGTRLLVL.

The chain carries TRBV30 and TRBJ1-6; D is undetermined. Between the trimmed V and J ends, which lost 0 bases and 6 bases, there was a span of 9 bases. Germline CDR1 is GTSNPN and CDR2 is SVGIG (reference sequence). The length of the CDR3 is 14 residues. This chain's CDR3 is CAWSVQSANSPLHF. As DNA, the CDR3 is TGTGCCTGGAGTGTACAGAGTGCTAATTCACCCCTCCACTTT.

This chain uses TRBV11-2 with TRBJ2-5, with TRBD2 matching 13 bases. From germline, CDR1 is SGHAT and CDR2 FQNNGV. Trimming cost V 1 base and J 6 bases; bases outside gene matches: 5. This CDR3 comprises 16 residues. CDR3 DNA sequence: TGTGCCAGCAGCTTAGCGGGGACTAGCGGGATGAAGACCCAGTACTTC. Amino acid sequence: CASSLAGTSGMKTQYF.

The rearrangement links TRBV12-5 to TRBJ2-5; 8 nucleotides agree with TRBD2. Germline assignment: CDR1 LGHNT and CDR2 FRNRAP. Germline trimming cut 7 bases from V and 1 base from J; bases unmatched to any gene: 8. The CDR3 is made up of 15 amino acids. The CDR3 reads CASAPGGLPQETQYF. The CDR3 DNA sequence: TGTGCTAGTGCCCCGGGGGGGCTACCCCAAGAGACCCAGTACTTC.

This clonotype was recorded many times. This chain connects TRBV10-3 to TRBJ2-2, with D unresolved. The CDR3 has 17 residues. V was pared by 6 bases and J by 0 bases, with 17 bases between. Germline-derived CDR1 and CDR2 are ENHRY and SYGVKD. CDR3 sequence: CAIRLRPDRTNTGELFF. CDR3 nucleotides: TGTGCCATCAGGCTCCGACCAGACCGAACGAACACCGGGGAGCTGTTTTTT.

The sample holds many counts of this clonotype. CDR3 loop: CASSYLAPRGNTEAFF. The CDR3 DNA is TGTGCCAGCAGTTACTTAGCGCCTCGAGGAAACACTGAAGCTTTCTTT. The V call is TRBV6-2 or TRBV6-3, the J call TRBJ1-1; D unclear. The ends were cut back, 1 base at V and 2 bases at J, with 14 bases in the middle. In germline, CDR1 is MNHEY, CDR2 SVGEGT. The CDR3 sequence is 16 residues long.

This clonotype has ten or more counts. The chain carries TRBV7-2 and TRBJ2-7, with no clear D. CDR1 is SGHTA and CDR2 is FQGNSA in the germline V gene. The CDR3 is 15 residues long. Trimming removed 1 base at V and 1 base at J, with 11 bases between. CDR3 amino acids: CASSLVKGFSYEQYF. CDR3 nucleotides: TGTGCCAGCAGCTTAGTTAAGGGATTTTCCTACGAGCAGTACTTC.

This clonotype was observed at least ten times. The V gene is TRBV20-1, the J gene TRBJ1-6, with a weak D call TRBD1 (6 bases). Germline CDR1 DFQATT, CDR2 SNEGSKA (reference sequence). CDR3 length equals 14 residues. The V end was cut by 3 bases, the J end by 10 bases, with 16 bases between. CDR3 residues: CSAREGTHISPLHF. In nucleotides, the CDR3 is TGCAGTGCTAGGGAAGGGACACATATCTCACCCCTCCACTTT.

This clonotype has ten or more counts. CDR3 nucleotides: TGTGCCAGCAGCTTTAGCCTTATCGGTGAAGCTTTCTTT. Protein sequence: CASSFSLIGEAFF. The chain employs TRBV7-2 and TRBJ1-1; D not resolved. Trimming took 3 bases from V and 7 from J, leaving 12 bases between them. The CDR3 extends over 13 amino acids. The germline V gene encodes CDR1 SGHTA and CDR2 FQGNSA.

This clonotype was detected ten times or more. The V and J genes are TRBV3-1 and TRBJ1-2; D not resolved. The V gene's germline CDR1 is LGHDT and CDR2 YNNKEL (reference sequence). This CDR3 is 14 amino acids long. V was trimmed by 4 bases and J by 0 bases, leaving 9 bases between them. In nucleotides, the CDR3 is TGTGCCAGCAGCCTAGCCGTACCTAACTATGGCTACACCTTC. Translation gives CASSLAVPNYGYTF. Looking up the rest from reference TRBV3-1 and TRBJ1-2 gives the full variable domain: DTAVSQTPKYLVTQMGNDKSIKCEQNLGHDTMYWYKQDSKKFLKIMFSYNNKELIINETVPNRFSPKSPDKAHLNLHINSLELGDSAVYFCASSLAVPNYGYTFGSGTRLTVV.

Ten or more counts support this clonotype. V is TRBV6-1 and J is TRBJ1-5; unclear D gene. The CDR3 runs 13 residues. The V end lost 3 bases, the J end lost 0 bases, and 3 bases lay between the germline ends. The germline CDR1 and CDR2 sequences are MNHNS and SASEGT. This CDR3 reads CASSDNSNQPQHF. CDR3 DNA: TGTGCCAGCAGTGACAATAGCAATCAGCCCCAGCATTTT.

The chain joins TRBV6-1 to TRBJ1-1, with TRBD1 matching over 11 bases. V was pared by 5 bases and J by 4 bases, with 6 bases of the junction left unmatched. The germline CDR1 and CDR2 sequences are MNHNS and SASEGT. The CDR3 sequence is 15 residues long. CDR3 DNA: TGTGCCAGCAGTCGTCCCGGGACAGGGGGCACTGAAGCTTTCTTT. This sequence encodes CASSRPGTGGTEAFF.

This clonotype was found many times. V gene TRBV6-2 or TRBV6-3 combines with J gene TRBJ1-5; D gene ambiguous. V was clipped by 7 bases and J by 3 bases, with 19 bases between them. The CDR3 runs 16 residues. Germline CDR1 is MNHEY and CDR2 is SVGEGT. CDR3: CASTGPGGTINQPQHF. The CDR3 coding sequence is TGTGCCAGCACCGGCCCGGGCGGAACCATCAATCAGCCCCAGCATTTT.

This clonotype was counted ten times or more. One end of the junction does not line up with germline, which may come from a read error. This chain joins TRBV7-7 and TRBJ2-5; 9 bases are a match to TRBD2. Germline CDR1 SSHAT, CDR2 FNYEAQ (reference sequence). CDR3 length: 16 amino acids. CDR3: CASSGPSGKTGETQYF. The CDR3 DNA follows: TGTGCTAGCAGCGGGCCTAGCGGGAAGACGGGGGAGACCCAGTACTTC.

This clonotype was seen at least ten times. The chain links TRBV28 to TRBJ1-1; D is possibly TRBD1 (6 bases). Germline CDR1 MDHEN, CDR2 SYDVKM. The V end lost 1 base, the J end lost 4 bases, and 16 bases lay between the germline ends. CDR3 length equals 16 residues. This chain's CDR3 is CASSLLFGGGGTEAFF. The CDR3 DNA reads TGTGCCAGCAGTTTATTGTTCGGAGGGGGAGGCACTGAAGCTTTCTTT.

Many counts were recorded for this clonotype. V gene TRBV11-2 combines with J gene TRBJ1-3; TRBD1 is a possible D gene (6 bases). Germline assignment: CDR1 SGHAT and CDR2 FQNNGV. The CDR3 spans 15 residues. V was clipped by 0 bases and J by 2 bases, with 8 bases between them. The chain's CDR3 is CASSLDGGAGNTIYF. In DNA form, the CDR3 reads TGTGCCAGCAGCTTAGACGGGGGCGCTGGAAACACCATATATTTT.

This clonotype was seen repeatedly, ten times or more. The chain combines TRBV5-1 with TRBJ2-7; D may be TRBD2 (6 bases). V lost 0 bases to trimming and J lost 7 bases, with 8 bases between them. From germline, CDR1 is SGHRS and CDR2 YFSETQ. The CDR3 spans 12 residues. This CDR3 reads CASSLGREEQYF. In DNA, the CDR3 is TGCGCCAGCAGCTTGGGGCGGGAAGAGCAGTACTTC.